Here is one T cell receptor beta chain with its context. Its antigen is undetermined. All patients were treatment-naive before thyroid surgery. V lost 10 bases and J lost 2; bases outside the gene matches: 19. CDR3 size: 18 residues. Per the original data handling: The authors used CDR3 differences across clinicopathological groups to build a distant-metastasis classifier for papillary thyroid cancer. TCRdb re-analyzed the PCR reads using MiXCR. These V and J calls are TCRdb output, not the study's own analysis. Here the sample spans fewer than 35,000 clones, around a quarter being singletons. The data originate from a study of metastatic and nonmetastatic thyroid tumors. Across the study: The comparison covered peripheral blood and tumor or nodule tissue in malignant and benign thyroid patients.

Study-wide points: As reported, TCR beta diversity in blood and tumor was significantly higher in malignant thyroid tumors than in benign nodules.

The sequencing sample was made of blood. The sequence was collected from a female donor with papillary thyroid cancer or a benign thyroid nodule (not recorded which). Some clones in this sample may be carry-over from other donors' samples. This chain uses TRBV12-3 or TRBV12-4 with TRBJ1-2; TRBD1 aligns across 10 bases. Here the CDR3 reads CAICSSRDRGRINYGYTF. Here the CDR3 DNA reads TGTGCCATCTGCTCATCCCGGGACAGGGGCCGTATAAACTATGGCTACACCTTC.